A single sample is the source of the 8 T cell receptor beta chains below, sequenced in a study of CD8+ T cells in alopecia areata. Sequencing templates came from extracted RNA that was reverse transcribed into cDNA. The assay was immunoSEQ multiplex PCR, and TCRdb's table has in-frame clones only and misses some. The table has around 270,000 clones, 58% seen once. Stated treatment: oral pan-JAK inhibitor, 5-10 mg twice daily. The sample consisted of CD4+ T cells sorted from blood, taken at week 24, from a patient treated with tofacitinib. These receptors were taken from a human donor with alopecia areata.

The chain employs TRBV7-8 and TRBJ2-1, with 7 bases matching TRBD1. V dropped 2 bases and J dropped 9; count of bases not matched to a gene: 7. The CDR3 is 14 residues long. Germline V gene lookup returns CDR1 SGHVS and CDR2 FQNEAQ. The CDR3 loop reads CASSLTSTGVEQFF. In DNA form, the CDR3 reads TGTGCCAGCAGCTTAACTTCCACAGGGGTTGAGCAGTTCTTC.

This clone was detected only a few times. V and J are TRBV29-1 and TRBJ2-3; TRBD2 is a possible D gene (5 bases). There are 11 residues in the CDR3. Germline CDR1 SQVTM, CDR2 ANQGSEA. V gave up 8 bases and J gave up 5 bases, with 11 bases separating them. CDR3 nucleotide sequence: TGCAGCTCCCATAGCGTAGATACGCAGTATTTT. The encoded protein is CSSHSVDTQYF.

Notes on this clone: The sample carries other DNA sequences with the same CDR3. The chain carries TRBV28 and TRBJ2-7; no clear D. The germline V and J ends were trimmed by 5 bases and 3 bases, with 5 bases remaining between them. The CDR3 length is 11 residues. Germline CDR1 MDHEN, CDR2 SYDVKM. Here the CDR3 reads CASSLNYEQYF. The CDR3 DNA is TGTGCCAGCAGTCTGAACTACGAGCAGTACTTC.

The DNA for the CDR3 is TGCGCCAGCAGCCCCAGACAGGGGCTGAACACTGAAGCTTTCTTT. Translation: CASSPRQGLNTEAFF. J is TRBJ1-1 and V is TRBV4-1; 8 bases agree with TRBD1. Trimming took 4 bases from V and 0 from J; bases not matched to a gene: 4. The germline V gene encodes CDR1 MGHRA and CDR2 YSYEKL. This CDR3 contains 15 residues.

The V gene is TRBV30, the J gene TRBJ1-1; 7 bases are shared with TRBD1. The CDR3 length is 16 residues. The ends lost 3 bases at V and 2 bases at J; junction bases unmatched: 12. The germline gives CDR1 GTSNPN, CDR2 SVGIG (reference sequence). CDR3 protein: CAWRDKLTGSNTEAFF. The CDR3 coding sequence is TGTGCCTGGAGGGATAAGTTGACAGGGAGTAACACTGAAGCTTTCTTT.

This sequence joins TRBV27 and TRBJ2-3, with TRBD2 matching over 14 bases. The length of the CDR3 is 15 residues. Germline lookup yields CDR1 MNHEY and CDR2 SMNVEV (reference sequence). With V trimmed by 5 bases and J by 4 bases, 2 bases remained unmatched. DNA for the CDR3: TGTGCCAGCAGTGGGACTAGCGGGGGTTCAGATACGCAGTATTTT. Encoded protein: CASSGTSGGSDTQYF.

The CDR3 is CASSYTPGQGTEAFF. CDR3 DNA: TGCGCCAGCAGCTACACTCCGGGACAGGGGACTGAAGCTTTCTTT. The V call is TRBV4-1, the J call TRBJ1-1; 10 positions agree with TRBD1. The CDR3 covers 15 residues. The V gene's germline CDR1 is MGHRA and CDR2 YSYEKL. V lost 5 bases to trimming and J lost 5 bases; unmatched junction nucleotides: 8.

Comments on this clone: Additional DNA sequences in this sample encode the identical CDR3. This chain uses TRBV9 with TRBJ2-2, with D possibly TRBD2 on 6 matching bases. The germline V gene has CDR1 SGDLS and CDR2 YYNGEE. V dropped 4 bases and J dropped 2 bases, with 12 bases sitting between them. The CDR3 sequence is 15 residues long. CDR3 sequence (DNA): TGTGCCAGCAGCTCTCGGACTACTAACACCGGGGAGCTGTTTTTT. Protein sequence: CASSSRTTNTGELFF.